This TCR beta chain was obtained from a study of cytomegalovirus exposure and HLA in healthy donors. This clone was seen repeatedly, ten times or more. Antigen: not known. Notes on the study in general: HLA restriction was apparent for most CMV-associated TCR beta chains in a later analysis. CMV serostatus alone was available as immune exposure information. A later analysis reportedly found that, within productive TCRs, an Asian-associated ancestry cluster had fewer N-insertions than the mean observed across the 666 donors. Prediction of most subjects' HLA-A and HLA-B alleles by TCR beta sequences was reportedly accurate.

The study ran its PCR with 60 Vbeta and 13 Jbeta primers. Sequencing was performed with immunoSEQ multiplex PCR; in TCRdb, only in-frame clones are kept and a portion is missing. The sample lists 150,000 or so clones; about two thirds were seen once. The V and J ends lost 5 bases and 1 base respectively, with 11 bases between them. The CDR3 runs 14 residues. Germline-derived CDR1 and CDR2 are SGHAT and FQNNGV. The genes are TRBV11-2 and TRBJ1-1, with D hard to call. This clonotype was sampled from a woman aged 55-70 years in good health and CMV-seropositive. What was sequenced was PBMCs. The CDR3: CASSIRTGNTEAFF. The CDR3 DNA reads as TGTGCCAGCAGCATCAGAACGGGGAACACTGAAGCTTTCTTT.